The entry below gives a single T cell receptor (beta chain) sequence along with its context. What it binds is not known. The TCRbeta library was prepared with unique molecular identifiers. TCRdb processed the PCR reads anew with MiXCR; each CDR3 protein has one entry. The table includes hundreds of thousands of distinct CDR3 sequences, under 15% detected once. The CDR3 runs 17 residues. V was clipped by 0 bases and J by 0 bases; unmatched bases: 7. The germline V gene has CDR1 LNHNV and CDR2 YYDKDF (reference sequence). The sample is drawn from a study of T-cell reconstitution after alpha-beta-depleted transplantation in children. General study findings and limits: Once a year had passed after transplant, T-cell counts and diversity came mostly from newly produced T cells.

The chain employs TRBV15 and TRBJ2-7; 8 bases line up with TRBD1. Sample: PBMCs, taken before TCRalphabeta/CD19-depleted stem cell transplant. The receptor was derived from a girl aged 2 to 9 with congenital amegakaryocytic thrombocytopenia, due to receive a stem cell transplant. The CDR3 DNA reads TGTGCCACCAGCAGAGATAGGACAGGGAGAAACTCCTACGAGCAGTACTTC. Amino acid sequence: CATSRDRTGRNSYEQYF.